This T cell receptor beta chain was documented in a study of blood T cell repertoires in COVID-19. Measured with immunoSEQ multiplex PCR; TCRdb has only the in-frame clones, and not every one. Among about 210,000 clones listed, about 86% were seen once. Germline V gene data show CDR1 as LNHDA and CDR2 as SQIVND (reference sequence). The ends were cut back, 1 base at V and 4 bases at J, with 14 bases in the middle. The CDR3 contains 15 residues. The sequenced sample consisted of peripheral blood. The rearrangement links TRBV19 to TRBJ2-7, with a weak D call TRBD1 (5 bases). This TCR came from a woman in her forties or fifties with acute or convalescent COVID-19. The CDR3 DNA is TGTGCCAGTAGTATAGGAGCAGGGTTCTCGTACGAGCAGTACTTC. Amino acids: CASSIGAGFSYEQYF.